The 29 T cell receptor beta chains presented below share a single source sample, sequenced in a study of vaccination effects on CD4 cells after COVID-19. In the ViraFEST assay, antigen-specific CD4+ clonotypes were identified by expansion after peptide-pool stimulation. Cells that had been cultured for 10 days were the source of isolated CD4+ T cells. Vaccinated recipients, who were negative for nucleocapsid antibodies, had no history of SARS-CoV-2 infection. Their antigen targets remain unknown. This table comes from immunoSEQ multiplex PCR, and its TCRdb copy is limited to in-frame clones, with some not included. The sample lists fewer than 55,000 clones; roughly 73% were seen once. Sample: CD4+ T cells from PBMCs cultured with HCoV-OC43 spike peptides, taken before COVID-19 vaccination. Subset meaning: HCoV-OC43 spike overlapping peptide pool stimulation. The receptors come from a human donor who received a COVID-19 vaccine.

The chain is built from TRBV14 and TRBJ2-7, with TRBD2 as a possible D gene (6 bases). The germline V gene encodes CDR1 SGHDN and CDR2 FVKESK. V shed 2 bases and J shed 6 bases, with 11 bases lying between them. The CDR3 totals 13 residues. Here the CDR3 DNA reads TGTGCCAGCAGCCAATTTGGGGGAGGCGAGCAGTACGTC. Residues: CASSQFGGGEQYV.

The chain combines TRBV27 with TRBJ2-3, with 10 bases lining up with TRBD2. The CDR3 extends over 18 amino acids. The J segment lost 4 bases and the V segment lost 2 bases, leaving 12 bases of the junction unmatched. Per germline, CDR1 MNHEY and CDR2 SMNVEV (reference sequence). The CDR3 DNA sequence: TGTGCCAGCAGTTTAAGATTGAGAGCGGGGGGGATCCCAGATACGCAGTATTTT. Its translation: CASSLRLRAGGIPDTQYF.

V is TRBV5-1 and J is TRBJ2-5, with TRBD2 matching over 9 bases. Looked up from germline, CDR1 is SGHRS and CDR2 is YFSETQ. Trimming at V came to 0 bases and at J to 0 bases, leaving 3 bases not matched to a gene. The CDR3 extends over 16 amino acids. The CDR3, as DNA: TGCGCCAGCAGCTTGGAGCGGGGGGCGTACCAAGAGACCCAGTACTTC. Encoded protein: CASSLERGAYQETQYF. Supplemented by reference TRBV5-1 and TRBJ2-5, the full variable domain reads KAGVTQTPRYLIKTRGQQVTLSCSPISGHRSVSWYQQTPGQGLQFLFEYFSETQRNKGNFPGRFSGRQFSNSRSEMNVSTLELGDSALYLCASSLERGAYQETQYFGPGTRLLVL.

The chain joins TRBV2 to TRBJ2-2, with D tentatively TRBD1 (5 bases). Germline CDR1 and CDR2: SNHLY and FYNNEI. V shed 7 bases and J shed 0 bases, with 15 bases lying between them. The CDR3 totals 16 residues. The CDR3 sequence: CASTRQRPSNTGELFF. CDR3 nucleotide sequence: TGTGCCAGCACCAGACAGAGACCGTCGAACACCGGGGAGCTGTTTTTT.

This clone was observed a handful of times. The chain uses TRBV5-1 and TRBJ2-2; a possible D gene is TRBD2 (6 bases). CDR1 is SGHRS, CDR2 YFSETQ, per germline. The length of the CDR3 is 16 residues. V dropped 4 bases and J dropped 0 bases, with 13 bases sitting between them. CDR3 nucleotide sequence: TGCGCCAGCAGCCTGTGGCGGGGATCGAACACCGGGGAGCTGTTTTTT. It translates to CASSLWRGSNTGELFF.

The chain links TRBV2 to TRBJ1-4, with 9 bases fitting TRBD1. Germline V gene sequence: CDR1 SNHLY, CDR2 FYNNEI. The trim removed 2 bases at V and 2 bases at J, leaving 6 bases unmatched. The CDR3 has 17 residues. CDR3 sequence: CASSEPGQGSTNEKLFF. CDR3 bases: TGTGCCAGCAGTGAACCCGGACAGGGGTCGACTAATGAAAAACTGTTTTTT.

The chain combines TRBV3-1 (or the pseudogene TRBV3-2) with TRBJ2-3, with D perhaps matching TRBD1 or TRBD2 (5 bases each). The V end lost 4 bases, the J end lost 6 bases, and 14 bases lay between the germline ends. This CDR3 region has 14 residues. Looked up from germline, CDR1 is LGHDT and CDR2 is YNNKEL (reference sequence). The CDR3 loop reads CASSPSGDGDTQYF. The CDR3 coding sequence is TGTGCCAGCAGCCCATCTGGGGACGGGGATACGCAGTATTTT.

The CDR3 sequence: CASSLEGFNQPQHF. The CDR3 DNA reads as TGTGCCAGCAGCTTAGAGGGATTCAATCAGCCCCAGCATTTT. The genes are TRBV7-9 and TRBJ1-5; no reliable D call. The germline V gene has CDR1 SEHNR and CDR2 FQNEAQ (reference sequence). Trimming removed 1 base at V and 3 bases at J, with 7 bases between. This CDR3 has 14 residues.

The J gene is TRBJ1-3, the V gene TRBV13, with a tentative D call TRBD1 (5 bases). Trimming shortened V by 8 bases and J by 8 bases, and 16 bases separated the two germline ends. The CDR3 length is 13 residues. Per germline, CDR1 PRHDT and CDR2 FYEKMQ (reference sequence). CDR3 protein: CASGPPGGHTIYF. The CDR3, as DNA: TGTGCCAGCGGCCCCCCGGGGGGACACACCATATATTTT.

This clone was seen a handful of times. The gene calls are TRBV7-3 and TRBJ2-1, with D possibly matching TRBD2 (5 bases). The germline gives CDR1 SGHTA, CDR2 FQGTGA. Trimming pared 0 bases from V and 8 bases from J, leaving 14 bases between. The CDR3 has 15 residues. CDR3 in amino acids: CASSLTGSRLHEQFF. CDR3 DNA: TGTGCCAGCAGCTTAACAGGGAGCCGCCTCCATGAGCAGTTCTTC.

The chain carries TRBV3-1 (or the pseudogene TRBV3-2) and TRBJ1-1; weak D call: TRBD1 (5 bases). V lost 4 bases and J lost 3, with 12 bases in between. CDR1 LGHDT and CDR2 YNNKEL come from the germline V gene (reference sequence). The CDR3 is 14 residues long. CDR3 nucleotides: TGTGCCAGCAGCCGAGGGACCGGGGACACTGAAGCTTTCTTT. Amino acid sequence: CASSRGTGDTEAFF.

This clone was recorded once. The genes are TRBV30 and TRBJ2-3, with TRBD2 matching over 9 bases. The CDR3 consists of 14 residues. In germline, CDR1 is GTSNPN, CDR2 SVGIG (reference sequence). The V and J ends lost 0 bases and 7 bases, in that order; junction bases with no gene match: 5. The CDR3 DNA sequence: TGTGCCTGGAGTGTAGGTAGCGGGGGAAATACGCAGTATTTT. Protein: CAWSVGSGGNTQYF. Using reference TRBV30 and TRBJ2-3 for the parts outside the CDR3, the full variable domain is SQTIHQWPATLVQPVGSPLSLECTVEGTSNPNLYWYRQAAGRGLQLLFYSVGIGQISSEVPQNLSASRPQDRQFILSSKKLLLSDSGFYLCAWSVGSGGNTQYFGPGTRLTVL.

The chain has TRBV14 and TRBJ2-7; 9 bases align to TRBD1. V trimming: 5 bases; J trimming: 10 bases; junction bases outside the gene matches: 6. Germline lookup yields CDR1 SGHDN and CDR2 FVKESK. The CDR3 length is 12 residues. The CDR3 DNA is TGTGCCAGCAGCGCTGGGACAGGGAAACAGTACGTC. Translating it yields CASSAGTGKQYV.

The CDR3: CASSSRGTDTQYF. CDR3 nucleotide sequence: TGTGCCAGCAGTAGCAGGGGCACAGATACGCAGTATTTT. V usage is TRBV12-3 or TRBV12-4 and J usage is TRBJ2-3; tentative D call: TRBD1 (5 bases). The CDR3 length is 13 residues. With 5 bases removed from V and 1 base from J, the gap between germline ends came to 7 bases.

V usage is TRBV19 and J usage is TRBJ1-1, with D maybe TRBD1 (6 bases). The V gene's germline CDR1 is LNHDA and CDR2 SQIVND (reference sequence). V was cut by 5 bases and J by 10 bases, with 17 bases left in between. This CDR3 has 13 amino acids. The CDR3: CASSQGYGGRAFF. The DNA of the CDR3 is TGTGCCAGTAGTCAGGGGTACGGCGGCCGAGCTTTCTTT. Full variable domain (missing parts from reference TRBV19 and TRBJ1-1): DGGITQSPKYLFRKEGQNVTLSCEQNLNHDAMYWYRQDPGQGLRLIYYSQIVNDFQKGDIAEGYSVSREKKESFPLTVTSAQKNPTAFYLCASSQGYGGRAFFGQGTRLTVV.

This chain links TRBV3-1 (or the pseudogene TRBV3-2) with TRBJ2-5; TRBD1 or TRBD2 may be the D gene (5 bases each). The CDR3 is 12 amino acids. Germline CDR1 and CDR2: LGHDT and YNNKEL (reference sequence). Trimming removed 1 base at V and 13 bases at J, with 13 bases between. CDR3 in amino acids: CASSQGGLGVYF. The CDR3 region has the DNA TGTGCCAGCAGCCAAGGAGGGTTAGGGGTGTACTTC.

The gene calls are TRBV12-3 or TRBV12-4 and TRBJ1-1; D is possibly TRBD1 (5 bases). The V end lost 8 bases, the J end lost 3 bases, and 13 bases lay between the germline ends. The CDR3 extends over 13 amino acids. The CDR3 bases are TGTGCCAGCGGTCGGGGGGGGTACACTGAAGCTTTCTTT. Its protein is CASGRGGYTEAFF.

Regarding this clone: Other nucleotide sequences in the sample specify the same CDR3. Here the CDR3 reads CASSIDRRENTEAFF. The DNA for the CDR3 is TGTGCCAGTAGTATAGATCGGAGAGAGAACACTGAAGCTTTCTTT. The rearrangement links TRBV19 to TRBJ1-1; no firm D call. The V gene's germline CDR1 is LNHDA and CDR2 SQIVND (reference sequence). The CDR3 loop spans 15 amino acids. Trimming cost V 0 bases and J 1 base, with 9 bases left between them.

The chain links TRBV10-2 to TRBJ1-1, with D uncertain. Germline lookup yields CDR1 WSHSY and CDR2 SAAADI. This CDR3 is built from 12 residues. The germline V and J ends were trimmed by 8 bases and 5 bases, with 12 bases remaining between them. This chain's CDR3 is CASAFAPTEAFF. The DNA of the CDR3 is TGCGCCAGCGCCTTCGCCCCTACTGAAGCTTTCTTT.

V and J are TRBV6-5 and TRBJ1-2; D unresolved. This CDR3 contains 12 residues. Deletions cut 6 bases from V and 7 bases from J, with 12 bases between. Germline-derived CDR1 and CDR2 are MNHEY and SVGAGI. This chain's CDR3 is CASSNTRGGYTF. CDR3 DNA: TGTGCCAGCAGCAATACGAGAGGTGGCTACACCTTC.

This chain connects TRBV2 to TRBJ2-3, with 9 bases that match TRBD2. With 6 bases clipped from V and 2 bases from J, the junction kept 3 bases outside the gene matches. The CDR3 spans 14 residues. Germline V gene lookup returns CDR1 SNHLY and CDR2 FYNNEI. CDR3 DNA sequence: TGTGCCAGCAGGCGGGGGGGAATCACAGATACGCAGTATTTT. Protein: CASRRGGITDTQYF.

This clone was seen more than once but under ten times. The chain recombines TRBV11-2 with TRBJ2-7; a weak D match, TRBD2 (6 bases). The ends were cut back, 4 bases at V and 3 bases at J, with 13 bases in the middle. Germline CDR1 SGHAT, CDR2 FQNNGV. The CDR3 has 14 residues. The CDR3 is CASSSLRDFYEQYV. The CDR3 DNA is TGTGCCAGCAGCTCCCTCCGGGACTTCTACGAGCAGTACGTC.

The chain recombines TRBV4-3 with TRBJ1-4, with 7 bases matching TRBD1. This CDR3 comprises 14 residues. Trimming at V came to 3 bases and at J to 8 bases, leaving 6 bases not matched to a gene. Germline V gene sequence: CDR1 LGHNA, CDR2 YSLEER. The chain's CDR3 is CASSHDRVGEKLFF. In DNA form, the CDR3 reads TGCGCCAGCAGCCATGACAGGGTAGGGGAAAAACTGTTTTTT.

The sample holds one count of this clone. The V and J genes are TRBV30 and TRBJ1-1; D is undetermined. Germline V gene sequence: CDR1 GTSNPN, CDR2 SVGIG (reference sequence). V was shortened by 4 bases and J by 5 bases, with 8 bases between the two germline ends. The CDR3 is 11 amino acids. DNA for the CDR3: TGTGCCTGGATGAGGAGTACTGAAGCTTTCTTT. It is translated as CAWMRSTEAFF.

The V gene is TRBV9, the J gene TRBJ1-6; D unresolved. The germline gives CDR1 SGDLS, CDR2 YYNGEE. Trimming took off 5 bases at V and 6 bases at J, with 12 bases between the two ends. This CDR3 has 14 amino acids. The CDR3 protein is CASSTTQPNSPLHF. DNA for the CDR3: TGTGCCAGCAGTACCACACAGCCTAATTCACCCCTCCACTTT.

This chain joins TRBV5-1 and TRBJ1-5; 11 bases are shared with TRBD1. Germline CDR1 is SGHRS and CDR2 is YFSETQ. The junction had 5 bases not matched to a gene; V was cut back by 4 bases and J by 2 bases. This CDR3 is 16 amino acids long. The CDR3 protein is CASSPGTGGGNQPQHF. In DNA, the CDR3 is TGCGCCAGCAGCCCGGGGACAGGGGGTGGCAATCAGCCCCAGCATTTT.

This chain's CDR3 is CASSYSWNTEAFF. The CDR3 DNA sequence: TGCGCCAGCAGTTACAGCTGGAACACTGAAGCTTTCTTT. J is TRBJ1-1 and V is TRBV5-1; no definite D call. The CDR3 spans 13 residues. V lost 5 bases and J 1 base, leaving 9 bases between the germline ends. Germline CDR1 and CDR2: SGHRS and YFSETQ.

This rearrangement joins TRBV9 to TRBJ1-3; D gene unclear. CDR1 is SGDLS and CDR2 is YYNGEE in the germline V gene. With 6 bases removed from V and 0 bases from J, the gap between germline ends came to 10 bases. The CDR3 spans 14 residues. DNA for the CDR3: TGTGCCAGCACGCCCCAGTCCTCTGGAAACACCATATATTTT. Its translation: CASTPQSSGNTIYF.

This clone was seen only a few times. The chain employs TRBV9 and TRBJ1-5, with 7 positions matching TRBD1. The CDR3 has 18 residues. V lost 0 bases, J lost 0 bases, and 9 bases stayed unmatched. Germline CDR1 reads SGDLS; CDR2 reads YYNGEE. The DNA for the CDR3 is TGTGCCAGCAGCGTAGATGCAGGGGGACCTTATAGCAATCAGCCCCAGCATTTT. It encodes CASSVDAGGPYSNQPQHF.